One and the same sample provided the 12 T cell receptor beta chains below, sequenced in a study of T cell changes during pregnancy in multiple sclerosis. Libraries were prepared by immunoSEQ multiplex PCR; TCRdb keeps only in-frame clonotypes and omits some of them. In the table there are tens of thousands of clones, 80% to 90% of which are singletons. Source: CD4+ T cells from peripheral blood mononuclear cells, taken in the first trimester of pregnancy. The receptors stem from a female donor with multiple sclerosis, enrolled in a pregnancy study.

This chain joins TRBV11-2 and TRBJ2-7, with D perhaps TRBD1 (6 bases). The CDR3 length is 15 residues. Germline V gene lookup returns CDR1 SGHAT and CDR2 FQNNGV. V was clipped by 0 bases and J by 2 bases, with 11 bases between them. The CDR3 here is CASSLDRGSAYEQYF. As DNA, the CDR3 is TGTGCCAGCAGCTTAGACAGGGGATCAGCCTACGAGCAGTACTTC.

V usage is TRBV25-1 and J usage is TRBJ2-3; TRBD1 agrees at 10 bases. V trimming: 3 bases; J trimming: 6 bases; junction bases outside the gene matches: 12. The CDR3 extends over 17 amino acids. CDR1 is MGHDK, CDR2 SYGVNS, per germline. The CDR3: CASSDGDRGRALDTQYF. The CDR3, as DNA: TGTGCCAGCAGTGATGGAGACAGGGGGCGGGCTTTGGATACGCAGTATTTT. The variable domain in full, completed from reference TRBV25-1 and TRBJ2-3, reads EADIYQTPRYLVIGTGKKITLECSQTMGHDKMYWYQQDPGMELHLIHYSYGVNSTEKGDLSSESTVSRIRTEHFPLTLESARPSHTSQYLCASSDGDRGRALDTQYFGPGTRLTVL.

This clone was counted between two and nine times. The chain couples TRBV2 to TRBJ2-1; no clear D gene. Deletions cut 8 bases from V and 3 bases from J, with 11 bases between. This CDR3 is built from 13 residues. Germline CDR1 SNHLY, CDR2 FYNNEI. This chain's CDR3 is CASLIEVYNEQFF. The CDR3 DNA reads TGTGCCAGCTTAATAGAGGTCTACAATGAGCAGTTCTTC.

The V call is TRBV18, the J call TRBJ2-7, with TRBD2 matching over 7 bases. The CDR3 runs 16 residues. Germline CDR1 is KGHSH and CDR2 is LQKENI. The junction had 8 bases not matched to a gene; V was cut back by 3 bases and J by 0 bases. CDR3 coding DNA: TGTGCCAGCTCACCCCGCGGTAGCGGGTACTCCTACGAGCAGTACTTC. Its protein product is CASSPRGSGYSYEQYF.

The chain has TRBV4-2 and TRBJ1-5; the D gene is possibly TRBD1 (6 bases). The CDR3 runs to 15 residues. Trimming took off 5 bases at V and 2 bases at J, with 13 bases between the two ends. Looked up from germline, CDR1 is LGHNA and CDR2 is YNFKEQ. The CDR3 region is CASSSGGQRNQPQHF. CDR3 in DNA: TGTGCCAGCAGCTCGGGAGGACAGCGCAATCAGCCCCAGCATTTT.

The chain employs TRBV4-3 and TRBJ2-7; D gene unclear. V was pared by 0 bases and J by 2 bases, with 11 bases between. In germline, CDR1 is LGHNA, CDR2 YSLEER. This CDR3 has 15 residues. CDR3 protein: CASSQDSRNAYEQYF. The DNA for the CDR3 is TGCGCCAGCAGCCAAGATTCCAGGAACGCCTACGAGCAGTACTTC.

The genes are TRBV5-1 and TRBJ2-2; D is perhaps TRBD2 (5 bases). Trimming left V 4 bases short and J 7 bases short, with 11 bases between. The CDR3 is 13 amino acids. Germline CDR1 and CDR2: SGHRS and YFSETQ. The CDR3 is CASSLRDLGELFF. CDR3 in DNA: TGCGCCAGCAGCCTGAGGGATCTCGGGGAGCTGTTTTTT.

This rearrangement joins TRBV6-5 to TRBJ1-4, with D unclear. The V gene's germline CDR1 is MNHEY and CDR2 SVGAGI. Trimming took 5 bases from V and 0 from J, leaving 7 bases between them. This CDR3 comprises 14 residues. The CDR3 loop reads CASSVFATNEKLFF. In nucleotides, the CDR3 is TGTGCCAGCAGTGTCTTTGCAACTAATGAAAAACTGTTTTTT.

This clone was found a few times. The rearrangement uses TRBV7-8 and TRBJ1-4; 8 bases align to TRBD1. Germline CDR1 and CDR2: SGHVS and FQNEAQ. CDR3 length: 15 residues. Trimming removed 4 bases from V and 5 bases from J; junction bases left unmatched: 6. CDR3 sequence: CASSSKRDRNEKLFF. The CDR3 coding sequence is TGTGCCAGCAGCTCAAAAAGGGACAGGAATGAAAAACTGTTTTTT.

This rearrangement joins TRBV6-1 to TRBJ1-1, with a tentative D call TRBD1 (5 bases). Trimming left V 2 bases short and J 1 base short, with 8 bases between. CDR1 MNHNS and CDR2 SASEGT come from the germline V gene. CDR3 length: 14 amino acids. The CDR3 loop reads CASSEPTENTEAFF. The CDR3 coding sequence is TGTGCCAGCAGTGAACCGACAGAGAACACTGAAGCTTTCTTT.

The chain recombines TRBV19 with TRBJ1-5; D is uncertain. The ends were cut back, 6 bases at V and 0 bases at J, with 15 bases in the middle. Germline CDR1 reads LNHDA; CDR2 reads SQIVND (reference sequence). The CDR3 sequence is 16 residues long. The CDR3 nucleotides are TGTGCCAGTAGGGGGAGCACCGTTATTAGCAATCAGCCCCAGCATTTT. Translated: CASRGSTVISNQPQHF.

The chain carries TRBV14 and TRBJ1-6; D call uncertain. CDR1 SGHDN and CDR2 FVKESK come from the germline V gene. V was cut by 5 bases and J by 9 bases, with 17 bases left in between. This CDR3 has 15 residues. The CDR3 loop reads CASSFMGSPSSPLHF. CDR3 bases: TGTGCCAGCAGCTTTATGGGCAGCCCGAGTTCACCCCTCCACTTT.